The 9 T cell receptor beta chains listed next were all sequenced from one sample in a study of CD8 T cells in ankylosing spondylitis. TCRdb ran MiXCR on the 5' RACE reads and lists one entry per CDR3 protein. Of about 140,000 distinct CDR3 sequences listed, about 7.3% were seen once; the top ten hold roughly 12%. The sample comprised blood, either unsorted or a sorted T cell fraction (not recorded which). The receptor source for this set is a female donor with ankylosing spondylitis or in good health (not recorded which).

This clonotype was counted at least ten times. The V gene is TRBV24-1, the J gene TRBJ1-2, with TRBD1 matching 7 bases. Germline V gene lookup returns CDR1 KGHDR and CDR2 SFDVKD. J was trimmed by 4 bases and V by 3 bases; bases with no gene match: 7. This CDR3 has 15 residues. This CDR3 is CATSDRDRTSYGYTF. The DNA of the CDR3 is TGTGCCACCAGTGATCGGGACAGAACTAGCTATGGCTACACCTTC.

In its sample, this clonotype was seen many times. The chain joins TRBV7-9 to TRBJ1-2, with D hard to call. This CDR3 is built from 14 residues. Germline CDR1 and CDR2: SEHNR and FQNEAQ (reference sequence). Trimming removed 2 bases at V and 6 bases at J, with 13 bases between. CDR3 in amino acids: CASSLSGNDDGYTF. The CDR3 DNA reads TGTGCCAGCAGCTTATCCGGGAATGATGATGGCTACACCTTC.

This clonotype was counted many times. V is TRBV12-3 or TRBV12-4 and J is TRBJ2-2; a possible D gene is TRBD2 (6 bases). The CDR3 contains 12 residues. V lost 7 bases, J lost 13 bases, and 16 bases lay in between. The CDR3 loop is CASTLMEGTLFF. CDR3 DNA sequence: TGTGCCAGCACCCTAATGGAGGGGACGCTGTTTTTT.

This clonotype was seen at least ten times. J is TRBJ2-4 and V is TRBV11-2; tentative D call: TRBD1 (5 bases). The germline V gene has CDR1 SGHAT and CDR2 FQNNGV. The CDR3 spans 15 residues. The V and J ends lost 7 bases and 0 bases respectively, with 13 bases between them. CDR3 in DNA: TGTGCCAGCATGACAAGGGGAAGAGCCAAAAACATTCAGTACTTC. Translation: CASMTRGRAKNIQYF.

This clonotype was detected ten times or more. The chain joins TRBV9 to TRBJ2-5, with 14 positions matching TRBD2. The CDR3 contains 16 residues. Germline V gene lookup returns CDR1 SGDLS and CDR2 YYNGEE. With 3 bases clipped from V and 0 bases from J, the junction kept 1 base outside the gene matches. CDR3 residues: CASSGLAGGYQETQYF. CDR3 DNA: TGTGCCAGCAGCGGACTAGCGGGGGGGTACCAAGAGACCCAGTACTTC.

This clonotype was seen a handful of times. V usage is TRBV30 and J usage is TRBJ2-1; perhaps TRBD1 as D (6 bases). The CDR3 sequence is 13 residues long. Trimming left V 3 bases short and J 10 bases short, with 16 bases between. Germline CDR1 and CDR2: GTSNPN and SVGIG (reference sequence). In DNA, the CDR3 is TGTGCCTGGAGCATTGGACAGTCGGGGGAGCAGTTCTTC. As protein: CAWSIGQSGEQFF. Full variable domain (missing parts from reference TRBV30 and TRBJ2-1): SQTIHQWPATLVQPVGSPLSLECTVEGTSNPNLYWYRQAAGRGLQLLFYSVGIGQISSEVPQNLSASRPQDRQFILSSKKLLLSDSGFYLCAWSIGQSGEQFFGPGTRLTVL.

This clonotype was observed many times. This chain uses TRBV6-1 with TRBJ1-5, with unresolved D. The CDR3 spans 14 residues. The V and J ends lost 3 bases and 2 bases respectively, with 8 bases between them. Looked up from germline, CDR1 is MNHNS and CDR2 is SASEGT. For the CDR3, the DNA is TGTGCCAGCAGTGACAGTGATGGCAATCAGCCCCAGCATTTT. It is translated as CASSDSDGNQPQHF.

This clonotype has a count of ten or more. As DNA, the CDR3 is TGCAGTGCTAGTCGGGCAGGGAGAAATTACGAGCAGTACTTC. Protein product: CSASRAGRNYEQYF. The chain links TRBV20-1 to TRBJ2-7; either TRBD1 or TRBD2 may supply D (5 bases each). Germline V gene lookup returns CDR1 DFQATT and CDR2 SNEGSKA (reference sequence). The CDR3 sequence is 14 residues long. V lost 3 bases and J 4 bases, leaving 16 bases between the germline ends.

The V call is TRBV30, the J call TRBJ1-4; 9 bases match TRBD1. V trimming: 4 bases; J trimming: 3 bases; junction bases outside the gene matches: 9. CDR1 GTSNPN and CDR2 SVGIG come from the germline V gene (reference sequence). CDR3 length: 16 residues. Here the CDR3 DNA reads TGTGCCTGGAATGCTGGACAGGGGTTGTCTAATGAAAAACTGTTTTTT. This codes for CAWNAGQGLSNEKLFF.